This TCR beta chain was retrieved from a study of blood T cell repertoires in COVID-19. Study details: Collection of acute and convalescent COVID-19 samples took place in the United States, Italy and Spain. PBMCs, B-cell-depleted T cells, or T cells were the source of the cDNA or gDNA that made up the material.

This clone was picked up a small number of times. Germline V gene lookup returns CDR1 LNHNV and CDR2 YYDKDF (reference sequence). J was trimmed by 3 bases and V by 5 bases; bases with no gene match: 14. The CDR3 spans 17 residues. The method was immunoSEQ multiplex PCR; TCRdb's version includes in-frame clones alone and lacks a portion of them. The table includes approximately 67,000 clones, approximately 86% detected once. The clonotype comes from a man between 60 and 75 years old with acute or convalescent COVID-19. The chain uses TRBV15 and TRBJ1-2; 8 positions match TRBD1. Input material: peripheral blood. The CDR3 sequence: CATSSRRTGYWDYGYTF. DNA for the CDR3: TGTGCCACCAGCTCGAGACGGACAGGGTATTGGGACTATGGCTACACCTTC.